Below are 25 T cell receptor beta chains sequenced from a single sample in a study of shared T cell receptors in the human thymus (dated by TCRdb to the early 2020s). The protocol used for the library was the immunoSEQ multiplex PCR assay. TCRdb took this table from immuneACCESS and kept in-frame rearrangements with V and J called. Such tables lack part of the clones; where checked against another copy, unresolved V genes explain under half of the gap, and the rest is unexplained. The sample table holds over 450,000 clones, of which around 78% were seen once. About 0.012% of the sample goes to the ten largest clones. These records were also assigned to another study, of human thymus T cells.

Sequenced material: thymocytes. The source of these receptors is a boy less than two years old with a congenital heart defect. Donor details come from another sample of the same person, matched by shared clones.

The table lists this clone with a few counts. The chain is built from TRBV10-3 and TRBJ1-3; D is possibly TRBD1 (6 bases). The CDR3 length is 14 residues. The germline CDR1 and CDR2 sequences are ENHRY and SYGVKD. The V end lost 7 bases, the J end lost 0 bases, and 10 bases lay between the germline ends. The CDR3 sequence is CAIMKQGSGNTIYF. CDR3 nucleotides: TGTGCCATCATGAAACAGGGCTCTGGAAACACCATATATTTT.

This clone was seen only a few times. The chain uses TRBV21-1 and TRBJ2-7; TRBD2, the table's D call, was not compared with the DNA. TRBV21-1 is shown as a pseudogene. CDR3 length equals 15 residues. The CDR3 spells CASSPPTPPSYEQYF. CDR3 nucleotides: TGTGCCAGCAGCCCACCGACTCCTCCGTCCTACGAGCAGTACTTC.

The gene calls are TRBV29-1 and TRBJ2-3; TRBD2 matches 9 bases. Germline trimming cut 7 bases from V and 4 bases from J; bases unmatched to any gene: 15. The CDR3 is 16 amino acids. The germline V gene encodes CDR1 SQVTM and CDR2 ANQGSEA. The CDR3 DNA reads TGCAGCGCCCGAGTGGGACTAGCCCCTCATCCAGATACGCAGTATTTT. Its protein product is CSARVGLAPHPDTQYF.

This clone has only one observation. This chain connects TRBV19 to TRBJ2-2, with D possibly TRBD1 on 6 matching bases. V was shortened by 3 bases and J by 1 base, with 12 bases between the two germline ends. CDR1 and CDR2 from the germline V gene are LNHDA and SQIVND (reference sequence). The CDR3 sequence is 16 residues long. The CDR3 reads CASSIWEQGNTGELFF. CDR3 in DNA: TGTGCCAGTAGTATCTGGGAACAGGGGAACACCGGGGAGCTGTTTTTT.

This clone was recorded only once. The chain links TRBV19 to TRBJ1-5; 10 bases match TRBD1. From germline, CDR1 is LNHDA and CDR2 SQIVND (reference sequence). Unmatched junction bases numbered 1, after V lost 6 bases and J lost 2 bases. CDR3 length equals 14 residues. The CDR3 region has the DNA TGTGCCAGTAGGGGGACAGGGGGCAATCAGCCCCAGCATTTT. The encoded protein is CASRGTGGNQPQHF.

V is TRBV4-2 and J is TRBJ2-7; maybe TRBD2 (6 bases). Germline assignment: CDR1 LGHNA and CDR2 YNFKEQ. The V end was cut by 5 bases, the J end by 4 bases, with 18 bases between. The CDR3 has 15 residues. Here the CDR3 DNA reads TGTGCCAGCAGCGGGGGGACCCCTTGCCCTTACGAGCAGTACTTC. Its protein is CASSGGTPCPYEQYF.

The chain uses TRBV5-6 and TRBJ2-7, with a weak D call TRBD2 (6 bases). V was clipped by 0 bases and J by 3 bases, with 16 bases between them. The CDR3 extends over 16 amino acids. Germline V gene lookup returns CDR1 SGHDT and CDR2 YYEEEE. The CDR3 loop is CASSLEVRLANYEQYF. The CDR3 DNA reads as TGTGCCAGCAGCTTGGAGGTTCGGCTAGCGAACTACGAGCAGTACTTC.

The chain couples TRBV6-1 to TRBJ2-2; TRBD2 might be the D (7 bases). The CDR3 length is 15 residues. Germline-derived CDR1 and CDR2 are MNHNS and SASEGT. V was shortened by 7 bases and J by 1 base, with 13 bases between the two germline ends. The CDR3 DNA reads TGTGCCAGCAACAGGGCGGGAGAGAACACCGGGGAGCTGTTTTTT. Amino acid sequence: CASNRAGENTGELFF.

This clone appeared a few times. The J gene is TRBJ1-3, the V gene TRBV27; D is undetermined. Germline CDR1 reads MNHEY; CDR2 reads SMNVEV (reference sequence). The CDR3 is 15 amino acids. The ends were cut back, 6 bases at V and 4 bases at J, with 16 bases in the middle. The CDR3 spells CASSAREGRGNTIYF. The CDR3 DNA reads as TGTGCCAGCAGCGCACGGGAAGGGCGGGGAAACACCATATATTTT.

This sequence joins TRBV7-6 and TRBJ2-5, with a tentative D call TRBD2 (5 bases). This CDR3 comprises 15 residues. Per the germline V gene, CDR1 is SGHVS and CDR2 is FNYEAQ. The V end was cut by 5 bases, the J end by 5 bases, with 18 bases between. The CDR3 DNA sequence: TGTGCCAGCAGCCGGGGTCTCCCTGGTGGGGAGACCCAGTACTTC. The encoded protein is CASSRGLPGGETQYF.

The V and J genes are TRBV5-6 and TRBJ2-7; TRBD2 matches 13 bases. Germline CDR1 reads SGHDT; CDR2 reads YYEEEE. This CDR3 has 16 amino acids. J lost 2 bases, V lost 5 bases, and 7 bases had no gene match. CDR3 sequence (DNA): TGTGCCAGCAGGGCCGGACTAGCGGGAGAACCCTACGAGCAGTACTTC. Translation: CASRAGLAGEPYEQYF.

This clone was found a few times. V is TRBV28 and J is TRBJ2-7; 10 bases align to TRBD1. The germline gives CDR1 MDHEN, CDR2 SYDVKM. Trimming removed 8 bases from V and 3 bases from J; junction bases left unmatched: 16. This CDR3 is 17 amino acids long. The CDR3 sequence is CASGTGALRSFYYEQYF. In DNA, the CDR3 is TGTGCCAGCGGGACAGGGGCTTTACGATCTTTTTACTACGAGCAGTACTTC.

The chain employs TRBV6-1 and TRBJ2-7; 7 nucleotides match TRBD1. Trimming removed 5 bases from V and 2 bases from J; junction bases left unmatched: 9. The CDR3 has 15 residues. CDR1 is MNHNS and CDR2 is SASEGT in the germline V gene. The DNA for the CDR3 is TGTGCCAGCAGTCCGGTCGCAGGGGGTCCCTACGAGCAGTACTTC. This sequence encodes CASSPVAGGPYEQYF.

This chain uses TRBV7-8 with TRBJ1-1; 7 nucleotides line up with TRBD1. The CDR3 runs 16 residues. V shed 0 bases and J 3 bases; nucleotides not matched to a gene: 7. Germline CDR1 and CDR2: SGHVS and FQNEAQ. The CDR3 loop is CASSLAQGDWDTEAFF. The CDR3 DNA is TGTGCCAGCAGCTTAGCGCAGGGGGATTGGGACACTGAAGCTTTCTTT. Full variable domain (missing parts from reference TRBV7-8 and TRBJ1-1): GAGVSQSPRYKVAKRGQDVALRCDPISGHVSLFWYQQALGQGPEFLTYFQNEAQLDKSGLPSDRFFAERPEGSVSTLKIQRTQQEDSAVYLCASSLAQGDWDTEAFFGQGTRLTVV.

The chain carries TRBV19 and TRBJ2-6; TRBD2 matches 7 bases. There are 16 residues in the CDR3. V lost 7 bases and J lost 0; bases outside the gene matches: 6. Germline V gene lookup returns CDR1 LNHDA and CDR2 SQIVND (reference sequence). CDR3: CASIKSGGSGANVLTF. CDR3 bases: TGTGCCAGTATCAAATCGGGGGGCTCTGGGGCCAACGTCCTGACTTTC.

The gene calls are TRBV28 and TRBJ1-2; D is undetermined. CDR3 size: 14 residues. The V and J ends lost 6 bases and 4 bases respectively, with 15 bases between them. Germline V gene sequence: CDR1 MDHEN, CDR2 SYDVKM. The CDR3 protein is CASRPLGVVYGYTF. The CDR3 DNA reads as TGTGCCAGCAGACCCCTCGGGGTGGTCTATGGCTACACCTTC.

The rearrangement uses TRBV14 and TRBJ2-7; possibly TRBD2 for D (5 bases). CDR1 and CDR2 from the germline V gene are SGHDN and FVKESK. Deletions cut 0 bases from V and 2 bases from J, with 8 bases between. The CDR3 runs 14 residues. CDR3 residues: CASSQDEGTYEQYF. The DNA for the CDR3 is TGTGCCAGCAGCCAAGACGAGGGCACCTACGAGCAGTACTTC.

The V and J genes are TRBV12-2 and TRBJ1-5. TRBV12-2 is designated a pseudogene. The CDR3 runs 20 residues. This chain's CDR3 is CASRLARGSQGGRSNQPQHF. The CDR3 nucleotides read TGTGCAAGTCGCTTAGCCCGTGGTTCTCAGGGAGGGCGTAGCAATCAGCCCCAGCATTTT.

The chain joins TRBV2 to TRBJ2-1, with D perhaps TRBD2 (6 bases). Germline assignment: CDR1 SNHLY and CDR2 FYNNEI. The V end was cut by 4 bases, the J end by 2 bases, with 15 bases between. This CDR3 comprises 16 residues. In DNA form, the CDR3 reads TGTGCCAGCAGTGGCGGGGCGTTGCTCGCCTACAATGAGCAGTTCTTC. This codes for CASSGGALLAYNEQFF.

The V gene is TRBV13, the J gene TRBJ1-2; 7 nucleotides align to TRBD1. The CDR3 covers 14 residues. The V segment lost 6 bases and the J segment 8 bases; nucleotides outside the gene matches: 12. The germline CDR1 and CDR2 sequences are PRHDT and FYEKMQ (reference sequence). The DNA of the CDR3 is TGTGCCAGCAGACCAGGGACAGTGGTGGGCGGCTACACCTTC. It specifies CASRPGTVVGGYTF.

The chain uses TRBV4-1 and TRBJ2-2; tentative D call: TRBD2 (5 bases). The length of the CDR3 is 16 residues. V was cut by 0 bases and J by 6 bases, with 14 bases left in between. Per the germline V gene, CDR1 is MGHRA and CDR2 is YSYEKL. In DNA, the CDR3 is TGCGCCAGCAGCCAAGACGGAGGTCCCGGATCCGGGGAGCTGTTTTTT. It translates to CASSQDGGPGSGELFF.

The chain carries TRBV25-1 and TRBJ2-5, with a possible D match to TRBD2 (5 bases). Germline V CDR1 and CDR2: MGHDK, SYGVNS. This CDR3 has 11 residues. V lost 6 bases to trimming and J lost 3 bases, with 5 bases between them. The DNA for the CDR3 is TGTGCCAGCAGGGGAGAAGAGACCCAGTACTTC. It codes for CASRGEETQYF.

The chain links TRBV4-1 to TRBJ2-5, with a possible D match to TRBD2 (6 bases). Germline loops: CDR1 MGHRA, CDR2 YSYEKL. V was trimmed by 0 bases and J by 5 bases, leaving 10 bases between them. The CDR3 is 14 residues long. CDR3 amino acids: CASSQDPREETQYF. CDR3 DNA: TGCGCCAGCAGCCAAGATCCCCGGGAGGAGACCCAGTACTTC.

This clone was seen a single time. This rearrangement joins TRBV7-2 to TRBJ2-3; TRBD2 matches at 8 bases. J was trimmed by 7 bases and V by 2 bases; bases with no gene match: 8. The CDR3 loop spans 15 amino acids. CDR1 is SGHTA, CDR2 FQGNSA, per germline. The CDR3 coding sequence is TGTGCCAGCAGCTTACTCGCTAGCGGGTCGAATACGCAGTATTTT. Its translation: CASSLLASGSNTQYF.

CDR3 sequence reads: CASSPRSGHCTDTQYF. CDR3 in DNA: TGTGCCAGCTCACCACGATCCGGACACTGCACAGATACGCAGTATTTT. V gene TRBV18 combines with J gene TRBJ2-3, with D possibly TRBD1 on 5 matching bases. The V end lost 1 base, the J end lost 1 base, and 12 bases lay between the germline ends. The CDR3 is 16 residues long. CDR1 is KGHSH and CDR2 is LQKENI in the germline V gene.